This TCR beta chain was captured by sequencing in a study of blood T cell repertoires in COVID-19. As for the study in general: Researchers got acute and convalescent COVID-19 samples from the United States, Italy and Spain.

The authors' processing: From reference gene primer amplification, estimates of nucleated cell counts were derived. Sequencing was performed with immunoSEQ multiplex PCR; in TCRdb, only in-frame clones are kept and a portion is missing. For V, J and clone size, that table is used; D and trimming come from the DNA. This sample has a few hundred thousand clones; 70% to 85% occur once, and the top ten carry approximately 0.94%. During active infection, Seattle patients enrolled and were then monitored through disease. V dropped 0 bases and J dropped 1 base, with 6 bases sitting between them. The CDR3 is 15 residues long. Per the germline V gene, CDR1 is LGHNA and CDR2 is YNFKEQ.

This receptor was taken from a human donor with COVID-19, enrolled during active disease. The donor label of this sample is uncertain. Sequencing input: peripheral blood. The J gene is TRBJ1-4, the V gene TRBV4-2; D gene ambiguous. As DNA, the CDR3 is TGTGCCAGCAGCCAAGAGCCAGTAACTAATGAAAAACTGTTTTTT. The encoded protein is CASSQEPVTNEKLFF.